The 2 T cell receptor beta chains below all came from one sample that was sequenced in a study of blood T cell repertoires in COVID-19. TCRdb's copy holds only in-frame clones and misses some; the assay was immunoSEQ multiplex PCR. Altogether 200,000 to 250,000 clones are present, more than 65% being singletons, with the ten largest covering roughly 10%. The specimen sequenced was peripheral blood. The receptors derive from a man aged 45-65 years with active or convalescent COVID-19.

This sequence joins TRBV28 and TRBJ1-2, with 11 nucleotides matching TRBD1. Trimming cost V 2 bases and J 8 bases; bases outside gene matches: 7. This CDR3 region has 15 residues. Germline values: CDR1 MDHEN, CDR2 SYDVKM. As DNA, the CDR3 is TGTGCCAGCAGTTTAGTGGGACAGGGGGGGTTAGGCTACACCTTC. Its protein product is CASSLVGQGGLGYTF.

The chain employs TRBV4-1 and TRBJ2-5, with TRBD1 as a possible D gene (6 bases). CDR1 and CDR2 from the germline V gene are MGHRA and YSYEKL. Trimming left V 0 bases short and J 7 bases short, with 15 bases between. The CDR3 is 15 amino acids. The CDR3 protein is CASSQDPRQGRTQYF. CDR3 DNA: TGCGCCAGCAGCCAAGATCCCCGGCAGGGGAGGACCCAGTACTTC.